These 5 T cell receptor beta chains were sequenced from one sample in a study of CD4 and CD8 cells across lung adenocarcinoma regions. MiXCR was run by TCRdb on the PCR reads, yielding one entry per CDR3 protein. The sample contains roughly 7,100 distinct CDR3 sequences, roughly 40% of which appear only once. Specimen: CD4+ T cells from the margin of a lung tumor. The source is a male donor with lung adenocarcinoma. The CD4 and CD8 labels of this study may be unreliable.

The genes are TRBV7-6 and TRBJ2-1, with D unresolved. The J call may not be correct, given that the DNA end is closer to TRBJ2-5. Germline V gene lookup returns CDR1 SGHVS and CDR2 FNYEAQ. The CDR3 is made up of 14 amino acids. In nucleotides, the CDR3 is TGTGCCAGCAGCCCAACCAACGTTAAGGAGACCCAGTACTTC. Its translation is CASSPTNVKETQYF.

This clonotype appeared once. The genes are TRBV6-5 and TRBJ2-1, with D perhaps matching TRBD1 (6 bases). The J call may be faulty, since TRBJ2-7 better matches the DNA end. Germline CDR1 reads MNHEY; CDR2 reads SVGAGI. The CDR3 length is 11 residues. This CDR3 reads CASSNRVGQYF. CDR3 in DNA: TGTGCCAGCAGTAACAGGGTCGGGCAGTACTTC.

This chain's CDR3 is CASSSSGGADTQYF. The CDR3 DNA reads TGTGCCAGCAGCTCGTCGGGTGGGGCAGATACGCAGTATTTT. The chain couples TRBV5-5 to TRBJ2-3; D gene ambiguous. V lost 3 bases, J lost 4 bases, and 12 bases lay in between. In germline, CDR1 is SGHKS, CDR2 YYEKEE (reference sequence). The CDR3 runs to 14 residues. The whole variable domain, filled in from reference TRBV5-5 and TRBJ2-3, reads DAGVTQSPTHLIKTRGQQVTLRCSPISGHKSVSWYQQVLGQGPQFIFQYYEKEERGRGNFPDRFSARQFPNYSSELNVNALLLGDSALYLCASSSSGGADTQYFGPGTRLTVL.

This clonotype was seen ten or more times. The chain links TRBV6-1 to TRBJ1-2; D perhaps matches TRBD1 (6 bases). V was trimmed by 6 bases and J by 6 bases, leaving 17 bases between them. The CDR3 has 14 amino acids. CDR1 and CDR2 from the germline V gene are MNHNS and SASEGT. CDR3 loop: CASRKAGAADGYTF. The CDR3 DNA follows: TGTGCCAGCAGAAAGGCGGGGGCTGCGGATGGCTACACCTTC.

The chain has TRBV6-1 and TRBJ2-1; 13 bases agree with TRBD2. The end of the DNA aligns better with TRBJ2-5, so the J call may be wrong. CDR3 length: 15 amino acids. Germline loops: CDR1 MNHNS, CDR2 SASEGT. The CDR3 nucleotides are TGTGCCAGCACCCCGGGACTAGCGGGACGAGAGACCCAGTACTTC. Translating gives CASTPGLAGRETQYF.